This entry describes one T cell receptor beta chain. The antigen remains unidentified. MiXCR was run by TCRdb on the 5' RACE reads, yielding one entry per CDR3 protein. This table holds 1.5 million or so distinct CDR3 sequences, about 32% found once. The data stem from a study of identical twins. Overall study results and limits: Zero-insertion analyses were open to partial confounding by invariant MAIT and iNKT cells.

The material sequenced was cord blood. This clonotype was obtained from a newborn girl in good health.

The CDR3 sequence is CASSQLFGGKKRYQPQHF. The CDR3 nucleotides are TGTGCCAGCAGTCAATTATTTGGGGGAAAGAAGCGTTATCAGCCCCAGCATTTT. This chain links TRBV28 with TRBJ1-5; D might be TRBD1 (5 bases). V lost 5 bases and J lost 5, with 25 bases in between. Germline lookup yields CDR1 MDHEN and CDR2 SYDVKM. This CDR3 is built from 18 residues.